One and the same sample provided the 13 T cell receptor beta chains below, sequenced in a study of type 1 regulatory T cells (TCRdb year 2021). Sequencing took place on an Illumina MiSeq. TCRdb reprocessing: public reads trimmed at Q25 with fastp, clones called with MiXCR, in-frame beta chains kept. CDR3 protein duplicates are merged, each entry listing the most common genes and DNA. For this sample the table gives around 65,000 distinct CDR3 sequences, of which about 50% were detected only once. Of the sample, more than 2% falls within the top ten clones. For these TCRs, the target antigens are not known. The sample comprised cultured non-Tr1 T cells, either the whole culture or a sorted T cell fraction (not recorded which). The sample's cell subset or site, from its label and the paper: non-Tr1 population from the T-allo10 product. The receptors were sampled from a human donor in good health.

The CDR3 loop reads CAWHRAVNTEAFF. DNA of the CDR3: TGTGCCTGGCACAGGGCCGTAAACACTGAAGCTTTCTTT. The chain uses TRBV30 and TRBJ1-1, with D maybe TRBD1 (6 bases). The CDR3 is made up of 13 amino acids. V gave up 5 bases and J gave up 2 bases, with 12 bases separating them. Germline loops: CDR1 GTSNPN, CDR2 SVGIG (reference sequence). The entire variable domain, with the rest obtained from reference TRBV30 and TRBJ1-1, is as follows: SQTIHQWPATLVQPVGSPLSLECTVEGTSNPNLYWYRQAAGRGLQLLFYSVGIGQISSEVPQNLSASRPQDRQFILSSKKLLLSDSGFYLCAWHRAVNTEAFFGQGTRLTVV.

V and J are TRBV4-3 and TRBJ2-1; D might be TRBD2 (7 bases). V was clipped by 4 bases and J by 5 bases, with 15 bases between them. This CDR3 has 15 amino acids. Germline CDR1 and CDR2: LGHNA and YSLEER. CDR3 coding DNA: TGCGCCAGCAGCCTACTGGCGGGGGCCAACAATGAGCAGTTCTTC. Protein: CASSLLAGANNEQFF.

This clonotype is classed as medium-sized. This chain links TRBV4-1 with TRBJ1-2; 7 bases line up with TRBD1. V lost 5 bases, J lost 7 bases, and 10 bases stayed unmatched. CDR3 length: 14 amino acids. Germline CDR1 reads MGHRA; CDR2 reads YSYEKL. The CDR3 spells CASSDFEDRPGYTF. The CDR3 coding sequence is TGCGCCAGCAGCGATTTCGAGGACAGGCCTGGCTACACCTTC.

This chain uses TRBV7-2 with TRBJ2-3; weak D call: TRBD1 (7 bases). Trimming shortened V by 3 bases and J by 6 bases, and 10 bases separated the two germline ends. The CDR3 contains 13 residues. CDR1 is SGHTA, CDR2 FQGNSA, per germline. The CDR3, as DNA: TGTGCCAGCAGCTTTGGAGGGGGCGATACGCAGTATTTT. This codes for CASSFGGGDTQYF.

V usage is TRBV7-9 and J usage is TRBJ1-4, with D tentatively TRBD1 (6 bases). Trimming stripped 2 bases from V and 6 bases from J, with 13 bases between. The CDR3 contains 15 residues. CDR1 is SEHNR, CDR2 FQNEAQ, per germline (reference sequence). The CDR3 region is CASSLKGGSDEKLFF. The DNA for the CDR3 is TGTGCCAGCAGCTTAAAAGGGGGGAGTGATGAAAAACTGTTTTTT. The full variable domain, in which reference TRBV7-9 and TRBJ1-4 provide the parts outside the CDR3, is DTGVSQNPRHKITKRGQNVTFRCDPISEHNRLYWYRQTLGQGPEFLTYFQNEAQLEKSRLLSDRFSAERPKGSFSTLEIQRTEQGDSAMYLCASSLKGGSDEKLFFGSGTQLSVL.

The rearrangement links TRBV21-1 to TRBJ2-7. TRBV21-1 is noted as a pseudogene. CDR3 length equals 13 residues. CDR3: CASSLQPSYEQYF. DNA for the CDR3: TGTGCCAGCAGCCTTCAACCCTCCTACGAGCAGTACTTC.

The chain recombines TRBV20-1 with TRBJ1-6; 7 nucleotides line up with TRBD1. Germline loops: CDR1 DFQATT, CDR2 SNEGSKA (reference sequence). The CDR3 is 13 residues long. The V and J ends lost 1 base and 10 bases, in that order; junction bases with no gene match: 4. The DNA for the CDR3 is TGCAGTGCTAGAGGGGTGGACAGGTCACCCCTCCACTTT. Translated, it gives CSARGVDRSPLHF.

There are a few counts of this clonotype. CDR3 residues: CASSFPGTEAFF. CDR3 DNA sequence: TGTGCCAGCAGTTTTCCAGGCACTGAAGCTTTCTTT. The genes are TRBV12-3 or TRBV12-4 and TRBJ1-1; D not certain. The V gene lost 3 bases and the J gene lost 4 bases, with 6 bases spanning the gap. This CDR3 contains 12 residues.

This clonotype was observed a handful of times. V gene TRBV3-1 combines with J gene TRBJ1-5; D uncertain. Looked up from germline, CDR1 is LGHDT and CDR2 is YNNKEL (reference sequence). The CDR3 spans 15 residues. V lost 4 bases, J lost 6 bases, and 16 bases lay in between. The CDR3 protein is CASSPQVGQAQPQHF. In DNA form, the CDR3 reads TGTGCCAGCAGCCCGCAGGTTGGTCAGGCTCAGCCCCAGCATTTT.

As DNA, the CDR3 is TGTGCCAGCAGCCAAGATTTAGCGGGGGGGCGGACCGGGGAGCTGTTTTTT. This encodes CASSQDLAGGRTGELFF. J is TRBJ2-2 and V is TRBV4-2, with 11 bases fitting TRBD2. This CDR3 region has 17 residues. In germline, CDR1 is LGHNA, CDR2 YNFKEQ. V trimming: 0 bases; J trimming: 5 bases; junction bases outside the gene matches: 5.

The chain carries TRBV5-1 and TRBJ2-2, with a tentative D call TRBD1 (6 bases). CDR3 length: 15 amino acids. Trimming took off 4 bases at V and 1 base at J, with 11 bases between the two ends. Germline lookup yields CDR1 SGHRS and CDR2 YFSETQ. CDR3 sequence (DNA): TGCGCCAGCAGCGGGACGACAGGGAACACCGGGGAGCTGTTTTTT. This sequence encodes CASSGTTGNTGELFF. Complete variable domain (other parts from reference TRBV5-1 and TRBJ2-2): KAGVTQTPRYLIKTRGQQVTLSCSPISGHRSVSWYQQTPGQGLQFLFEYFSETQRNKGNFPGRFSGRQFSNSRSEMNVSTLELGDSALYLCASSGTTGNTGELFFGEGSRLTVL.

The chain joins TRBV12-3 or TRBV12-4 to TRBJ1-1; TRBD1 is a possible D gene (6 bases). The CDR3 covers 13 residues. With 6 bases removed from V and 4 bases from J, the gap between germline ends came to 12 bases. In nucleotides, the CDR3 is TGTGCCAGCAGAAATACAGGGTCCACTGAAGCTTTCTTT. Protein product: CASRNTGSTEAFF.

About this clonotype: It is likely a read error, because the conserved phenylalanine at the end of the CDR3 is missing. The CDR3 DNA reads TGCGCCAGCAGCTTGGCCCTCGGGGGGGCCCCCGAGACCCAGTACCTC. This sequence encodes CASSLALGGAPETQYL. The chain links TRBV5-1 to TRBJ2-5; 8 bases agree with TRBD2. This CDR3 comprises 16 residues. Germline V lookup: CDR1 SGHRS, CDR2 YFSETQ. V was pared by 0 bases and J by 5 bases, with 9 bases of the junction left unmatched.